The 5 T cell receptor beta chains in this list originate from one sample, sequenced in a study of cytomegalovirus exposure and HLA in healthy donors. This PCR relied on a set of 60 Vbeta primers and 13 Jbeta primers. Using immunoSEQ multiplex PCR, the repertoire was profiled, and TCRdb retains in-frame clones only, with some absent. The repertoire table contains 63,000 or so clones. Sequencing was performed on PBMCs. The receptors originated from a boy aged 5-17 years in good health and CMV-seronegative.

This rearrangement joins TRBV19 to TRBJ1-5, with unresolved D. CDR1 is LNHDA, CDR2 SQIVND, per germline (reference sequence). The V end was cut by 5 bases, the J end by 2 bases, with 13 bases between. The CDR3 spans 15 residues. The CDR3 spells CASSPRDRGNQPQHF. CDR3 nucleotide sequence: TGTGCCAGTAGTCCCCGGGATCGGGGCAATCAGCCCCAGCATTTT.

The gene calls are TRBV11-2 and TRBJ2-7, with 8 bases lining up with TRBD1. The CDR3 consists of 14 residues. The germline gives CDR1 SGHAT, CDR2 FQNNGV. The V segment lost 5 bases and the J segment 5 bases; nucleotides outside the gene matches: 8. Written as DNA, the CDR3 is TGTGCCAGCAGCCGTGGACAGGGTGAAAACGAGCAGTACTTC. Its translation is CASSRGQGENEQYF.

For this clone: The junction departs from germline at one end; a sequencing error may be responsible. Other DNA sequences within the sample encode an identical CDR3. V is TRBV30 and J is TRBJ2-2; D is perhaps TRBD1 (6 bases). This CDR3 spans 14 amino acids. Per the germline V gene, CDR1 is GTSNPN and CDR2 is SVGIG (reference sequence). In DNA form, the CDR3 reads TGCGCCTGGAGGTACAGGGCGAACACCGGGGAGCTGTTTTTT. Protein product: CAWRYRANTGELFF.

J is TRBJ2-2 and V is TRBV7-3; 8 nucleotides match TRBD1. This CDR3 has 15 amino acids. CDR1 and CDR2 from the germline V gene are SGHTA and FQGTGA. V gave up 6 bases and J gave up 0 bases; unmatched junction bases: 3. The DNA of the CDR3 is TGTGCCAGCAGAGGACAGGGTTCGAACACCGGGGAGCTGTTTTTT. It encodes CASRGQGSNTGELFF.

The chain joins TRBV14 to TRBJ2-7, with a possible D match to TRBD1 (6 bases). Deletions cut 4 bases from V and 5 bases from J, with 15 bases between. Germline assignment: CDR1 SGHDN and CDR2 FVKESK. The CDR3 has 14 residues. CDR3 DNA: TGTGCCAGCAGCCCAGGGGTGGGCGGTAACGAGCAGTACTTC. This gives the protein CASSPGVGGNEQYF. The variable domain in full, completed from reference TRBV14 and TRBJ2-7, reads EAGVTQFPSHSVIEKGQTVTLRCDPISGHDNLYWYRRVMGKEIKFLLHFVKESKQDESGMPNNRFLAERTGGTYSTLKVQPAELEDSGVYFCASSPGVGGNEQYFGPGTRLTVT.